This TCR beta chain came from a study of OX40 agonist ivuxolimab in advanced cancers. General observations from the study: The specificity for antigen of the expanded peripheral T cells was not determined. The study observed clonal expansion of CD4+ and CD8+ blood T cells by week 6 at 0.1 to 3.0 mg/kg.

Sequencing was performed with immunoSEQ multiplex PCR; in TCRdb, only in-frame clones are kept and a portion is missing. The repertoire consists of 75,000 to 90,000 clones, with approximately 87% occurring once and the leading ten covering 1.5% to 2%. V lost 5 bases to trimming and J lost 7 bases, with 24 bases between them. Germline loops: CDR1 SGHTA, CDR2 FQGNSA. The CDR3 is made up of 16 amino acids. Autoimmune disease history or systemic immunosuppression led to patient exclusion. Comment on this clone: Its antigen is not identified.

The chain links TRBV7-2 to TRBJ2-7; perhaps TRBD1 as D (5 bases). The origin of this receptor is an adult with an advanced solid tumor such as melanoma, head and neck, liver or kidney cancer. The input for sequencing was CD4+ or CD8+ T cells sorted from blood, taken in a trial of the OX40 agonist ivuxolimab. CDR3 region: CASSEGYPGQDGEQYF. CDR3 bases: TGTGCCAGCAGCGAAGGTTACCCAGGACAAGACGGTGAGCAGTACTTC.